The source of this T cell receptor (beta chain) is a study of OX40 agonist ivuxolimab in advanced cancers. Study details: The eligibility criteria allowed prior anti-PD-1, anti-PD-L1 or anti-CTLA-4 therapy, and around 40% had some. Partial responses were achieved by three patients: one hepatocellular carcinoma, two cutaneous melanoma.

Sequenced by immunoSEQ multiplex PCR; TCRdb stores in-frame clones only, minus some. This repertoire shows approximately 27,000 clones, roughly 90% found once; its top ten account for around 15%. Study-wide results and limits: Some nonresponders also had low normalized T-cell clonal expansion.

Blood specimens came from baseline, cycle 4 day 1, and cycle 7 day 1. Remarks on this clone: Its antigen is as yet unknown. The same CDR3 also results from other DNA sequences found in this sample.

Per germline, CDR1 LNHDA and CDR2 SQIVND (reference sequence). Trimming took 6 bases from V and 4 from J; bases not matched to a gene: 7. The CDR3 is 15 amino acids. The TCR originated in an adult with an advanced solid tumor such as melanoma, head and neck, liver or kidney cancer. The sequencing used CD4+ or CD8+ T cells sorted from blood, collected in a trial of the OX40 agonist ivuxolimab. This chain joins TRBV19 and TRBJ1-5; 9 bases align to TRBD1. Here the CDR3 DNA reads TGTGCCAGTAGCCCTTGGGGACAGGGAAATCAGCCCCAGCATTTT. This codes for CASSPWGQGNQPQHF.